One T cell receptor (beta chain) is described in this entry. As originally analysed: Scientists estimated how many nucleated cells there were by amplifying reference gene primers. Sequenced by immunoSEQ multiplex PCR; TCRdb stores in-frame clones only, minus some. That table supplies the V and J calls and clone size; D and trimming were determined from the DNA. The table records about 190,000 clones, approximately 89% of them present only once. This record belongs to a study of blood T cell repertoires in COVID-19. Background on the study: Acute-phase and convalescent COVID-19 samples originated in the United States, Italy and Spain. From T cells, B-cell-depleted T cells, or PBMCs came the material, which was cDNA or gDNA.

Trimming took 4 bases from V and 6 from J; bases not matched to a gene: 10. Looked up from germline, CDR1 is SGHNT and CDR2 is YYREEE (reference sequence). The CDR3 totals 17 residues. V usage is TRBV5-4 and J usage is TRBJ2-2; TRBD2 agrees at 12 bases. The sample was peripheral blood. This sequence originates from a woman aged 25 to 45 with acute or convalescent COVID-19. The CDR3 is CASSPRARLAGAGELFF. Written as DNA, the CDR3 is TGTGCCAGCAGCCCGAGGGCTCGACTAGCGGGGGCCGGGGAGCTGTTTTTT.